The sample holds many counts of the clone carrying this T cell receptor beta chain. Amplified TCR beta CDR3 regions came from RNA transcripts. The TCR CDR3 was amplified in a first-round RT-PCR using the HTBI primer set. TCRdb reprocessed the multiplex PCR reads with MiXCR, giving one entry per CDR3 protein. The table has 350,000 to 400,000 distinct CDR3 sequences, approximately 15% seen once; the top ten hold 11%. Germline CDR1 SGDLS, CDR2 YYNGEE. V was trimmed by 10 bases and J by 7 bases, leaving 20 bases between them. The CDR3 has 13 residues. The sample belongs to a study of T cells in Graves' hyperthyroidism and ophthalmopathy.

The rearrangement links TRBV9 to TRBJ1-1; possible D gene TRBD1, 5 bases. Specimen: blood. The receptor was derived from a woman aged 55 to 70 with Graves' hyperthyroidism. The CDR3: CAARRDGRGEAFF. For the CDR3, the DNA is TGTGCCGCACGCCGGGACGGCCGGGGTGAAGCTTTCTTT.